The clone carrying this T cell receptor beta chain was seen a handful of times. Its antigen is as yet unknown. The method was immunoSEQ multiplex PCR; TCRdb's version includes in-frame clones alone and lacks a portion of them. The sample contains around 95,000 clones, roughly four fifths of which appear only once. The data belong to a study of radiotherapy plus CTLA-4 blockade in lung cancer. Study results and caveats: After treatment with radiotherapy plus ipilimumab, TCR clones that came from the tumor expanded in blood. Increased serum interferon-beta after radiation also reportedly predicted response strongly.

This CDR3 is built from 13 residues. V lost 4 bases and J lost 5, with 12 bases in between. From germline, CDR1 is SGHDT and CDR2 YYEEEE. Patients had chemo-refractory metastatic non-small-cell lung cancer and received focal radiation plus CTLA-4 blockade that used ipilimumab. This receptor was obtained from a human donor with non-small cell lung cancer who had stable disease on radiotherapy plus ipilimumab. The gene calls are TRBV5-6 and TRBJ2-5; possibly TRBD1 for D (6 bases). This sample comprised peripheral blood, obtained from a patient treated with radiotherapy plus ipilimumab. The CDR3 DNA sequence: TGTGCCAGCAGCCACAGGGTTCGGGAGACCCAGTACTTC. Protein product: CASSHRVRETQYF.